The rows below give T cell receptor beta chains drawn from one sample of a study of T-cell reconstitution after alpha-beta-depleted transplantation in children. MiXCR, applied by TCRdb to the PCR reads, yields one record per CDR3 protein. Of about 580,000 distinct CDR3 sequences listed, 23% are singletons. The source was PBMCs, mostly from graft donor cells, collected 360 days after TCRalphabeta/CD19-depleted stem cell transplant. Receptor source: a boy younger than two who had a stem cell transplant for acute myeloid leukemia, so the T cells may come from the graft donor. The CDR3 runs from the conserved cysteine through the conserved F or W. Each record gives: V gene, D gene, J gene, clone size, CDR3 protein, CDR3 DNA. D genes are given only for firm matches. Clone size is stated in some rows and not others, as once, few, many or a class when expanded.

>TRBV7-2|.|TRBJ2-3|few
CASTSGGGQRDTQYF
TGTGCCAGCACCTCTGGGGGGGGGCAGAGAGATACGCAGTATTTT
>TRBV20-1|.|TRBJ2-5|few
CSAALSRYF
TGCAGTGCCGCCCTATCTCGGTACTTC
>TRBV12-3/TRBV12-4|TRBD1|TRBJ2-5|few
CASSSGQGLGQETQYF
TGTGCCAGCAGTTCGGGACAGGGCCTTGGCCAAGAGACCCAGTACTTC
>TRBV12-3/TRBV12-4|TRBD1|TRBJ1-3|.
CASSDDRVGNTIYF
TGTGCCAGCAGCGACGACAGGGTAGGAAACACCATATATTTT
>TRBV19|.|TRBJ2-7|.
CASSIGQVGVYEQYF
TGTGCCAGTAGTATCGGGCAGGTAGGCGTCTACGAGCAGTACTTC
>TRBV9|.|TRBJ2-7|few
CASSVDDQGLSVGQYF
TGTGCCAGCAGCGTAGACGACCAGGGGTTAAGTGTAGGGCAGTACTTC
>TRBV5-1|TRBD2|TRBJ2-1|.
CASSPGGTRRNEQFF
TGCGCCAGCAGCCCGGGGGGGACTAGGCGGAATGAGCAGTTCTTC
>TRBV4-2|.|TRBJ2-3|few
CASSQEGTTDTQYF
TGTGCCAGCAGCCAAGAGGGCACGACAGATACGCAGTATTTT
>TRBV6-1|.|TRBJ1-2|.
CASSRRQFNYGYTF
TGTGCCAGCAGTAGAAGACAGTTTAACTATGGCTACACCTTC
>TRBV7-9|TRBD2|TRBJ2-3|many
CASSSLAGGSKSTDTQYF
TGTGCCAGCAGCTCTCTTGCGGGGGGGTCTAAAAGCACAGATACGCAGTATTTT
>TRBV11-2|.|TRBJ1-5|many
CASSLDRVGQPQHF
TGTGCCAGCAGCTTAGACAGGGTGGGGCAGCCCCAGCATTTT
>TRBV20-1|TRBD2|TRBJ2-5|few
CSARREGPETQYF
TGCAGTGCTAGGAGGGAGGGGCCAGAGACCCAGTACTTC
>TRBV27|.|TRBJ1-2|.
CASSLRGSYGYTF
TGTGCCAGCAGTTTGAGGGGGTCCTATGGCTACACCTTC
>TRBV7-2|.|TRBJ2-7|.
CASSFRSLGYEEYF
TGTGCCAGCAGCTTTCGTTCCTTAGGCTACGAGGAGTACTTC
>TRBV28|TRBD1|TRBJ2-2|few
CASSRRQGARRGTGELFF
TGTGCCAGCAGCCGAAGACAGGGGGCACGACGGGGGACCGGGGAGCTGTTTTTT
>TRBV29-1|.|TRBJ1-1|.
CSVVRGDTEAFF
TGCAGCGTTGTTAGGGGCGACACTGAAGCTTTCTTT
>TRBV4-1|.|TRBJ2-4|.
CASSQVSRAGGIQYF
TGCGCCAGCAGCCAAGTTTCAAGGGCTGGAGGCATTCAGTACTTC
>TRBV12-3/TRBV12-4|.|TRBJ2-1|many
CASIFASASPYNEQFF
TGTGCCAGCATTTTTGCTAGCGCTTCTCCCTACAATGAGCAGTTCTTC
>TRBV12-3/TRBV12-4|.|TRBJ1-5|many
CASSSSSRTDYSNQPQHF
TGTGCCAGCAGTTCCTCCTCTCGGACGGATTATAGCAATCAGCCCCAGCATTTT
>TRBV27|.|TRBJ1-5|few
CASSMTVLSNQPQHF
TGTGCCAGCAGTATGACAGTACTTAGCAATCAGCCCCAGCATTTT
>TRBV9|.|TRBJ2-7|.
CASSGKRSYEQYF
TGTGCCAGCAGCGGGAAGCGCTCCTACGAGCAGTACTTC
>TRBV20-1|.|TRBJ2-5|few
CSAAKGVETQYF
TGCAGTGCCGCTAAGGGCGTAGAGACCCAGTACTTC
>TRBV12-3/TRBV12-4|TRBD1|TRBJ1-1|.
CASSRTGKETEAFF
TGTGCCAGCAGTAGGACAGGGAAGGAGACTGAAGCTTTCTTT
>TRBV6-1|.|TRBJ2-5|many
CASSRGIWGETQYF
TGTGCCAGCAGTCGGGGGATATGGGGAGAGACCCAGTACTTC
>TRBV5-1|TRBD1|TRBJ2-1|many
CASSLVGTASYNEQFF
TGCGCCAGCAGCTTGGTAGGGACAGCCTCCTACAATGAGCAGTTCTTC
>TRBV15|.|TRBJ1-2|.
CATSSDRGGAYGYTF
TGTGCCACCAGCTCAGATCGCGGGGGGGCGTATGGCTACACCTTC
>TRBV14|.|TRBJ2-3|many
CSSSRLEGGTDTQYF
TGTAGCAGCAGCCGACTAGAGGGCGGCACAGATACGCAGTATTTT